The 28 T cell receptor beta chains in this list originate from one sample, sequenced in a study of molecular identifiers for immune sequencing clone quantification. TCRdb reprocessed the PCR reads with MiXCR, giving one entry per CDR3 protein. The data contain about 500,000 distinct CDR3 sequences, around 23% of them singletons. The sample taken for sequencing was naive CD8+ T cells from blood, with Jurkat cell RNA spiked in. Described subset: FACS-sorted CD8+CD4-CCR7+CD45RA+ naive T cells. The receptors shown here come from a human donor in good health. Some libraries in this study had Jurkat cell RNA spiked in.

This clonotype was seen more than once but under ten times. V usage is TRBV6-5 and J usage is TRBJ2-3; 10 bases fit TRBD2. Trimming cost V 5 bases and J 2 bases; bases outside gene matches: 4. Germline-derived CDR1 and CDR2 are MNHEY and SVGAGI. CDR3 length equals 15 residues. In DNA, the CDR3 is TGTGCCAGCAGTCCTACTAGCGGGGCCACAGATACGCAGTATTTT. Its translation: CASSPTSGATDTQYF.

This clonotype appeared a few times. The chain recombines TRBV7-9 with TRBJ2-7; D is unresolved. V was clipped by 7 bases and J by 1 base, with 14 bases between them. The germline gives CDR1 SEHNR, CDR2 FQNEAQ (reference sequence). The CDR3 sequence is 14 residues long. The CDR3 region has the DNA TGTGCCAGCACCGACCGGACGGTTTCCTACGAGCAGTACTTC. The encoded protein is CASTDRTVSYEQYF.

The chain is built from TRBV25-1 and TRBJ1-4; D is unresolved. The CDR3 extends over 16 amino acids. Germline-derived CDR1 and CDR2 are MGHDK and SYGVNS. With 3 bases removed from V and 0 bases from J, the gap between germline ends came to 11 bases. DNA for the CDR3: TGTGCCAGCAGTGATTACGGCTTATCAACTAATGAAAAACTGTTTTTT. Residues: CASSDYGLSTNEKLFF.

This sequence joins TRBV23-1 and TRBJ2-3; 9 nucleotides agree with TRBD1. TRBV23-1 belongs to the ORF category, with a function that is uncertain. The V gene end was trimmed by 6 bases and the J gene end by 1 base; junction bases not matched to a gene: 8. The CDR3 has 16 residues. CDR3 sequence reads: CASSRPRQGGTDTQYF. DNA for the CDR3: TGCGCCAGCAGCCGACCGAGACAGGGGGGCACAGATACGCAGTATTTT.

For the CDR3, the DNA is TGTGCCAGCAGCCCCGAGGGACAGGGCCCGATCTACGAGCAGTACTTC. Translated, it gives CASSPEGQGPIYEQYF. J is TRBJ2-7 and V is TRBV13, with TRBD1 identical over 9 bases. Germline V gives CDR1 PRHDT, CDR2 FYEKMQ (reference sequence). The CDR3 covers 16 residues. Losses at the gene ends were 5 bases for V and 3 bases for J; bases not matched to a gene: 11.

The genes are TRBV20-1 and TRBJ2-1, with 12 nucleotides matching TRBD2. Germline V gives CDR1 DFQATT, CDR2 SNEGSKA (reference sequence). V lost 1 base to trimming and J lost 4 bases; unmatched junction nucleotides: 5. This CDR3 spans 16 amino acids. The CDR3: CSARGLAGVHYNEQFF. CDR3 nucleotides: TGCAGTGCTAGAGGACTAGCGGGAGTTCATTACAATGAGCAGTTCTTC.

The gene calls are TRBV6-2 or TRBV6-3 and TRBJ1-5, with unresolved D. V was cut by 2 bases and J by 3 bases, with 11 bases left in between. Germline V gene lookup returns CDR1 MNHEY and CDR2 SVGEGT. The CDR3 totals 15 residues. The CDR3 is CASSYVPRPNQPQHF. CDR3 coding DNA: TGTGCCAGCAGTTACGTGCCTCGTCCCAATCAGCCCCAGCATTTT.

This clonotype was observed many times. J is TRBJ2-7 and V is TRBV7-9; D possibly corresponds to TRBD2 (6 bases). The CDR3 is 12 amino acids. The V and J ends lost 3 bases and 6 bases respectively, with 9 bases between them. Germline V gene sequence: CDR1 SEHNR, CDR2 FQNEAQ (reference sequence). CDR3 DNA sequence: TGTGCCAGCAGCTTGGGCGGGGCCGAGCAGTACTTC. Translation gives CASSLGGAEQYF.

This clonotype occurred a few times. The chain recombines TRBV27 with TRBJ2-7; maybe TRBD2 (5 bases). The germline V and J ends were trimmed by 4 bases and 5 bases, with 18 bases remaining between them. Germline-derived CDR1 and CDR2 are MNHEY and SMNVEV (reference sequence). The length of the CDR3 is 15 residues. CDR3 bases: TGTGCCAGCAGTTACCAAAGCGGAGCCTTTAACGAGCAGTACTTC. Encoded protein: CASSYQSGAFNEQYF.

The V and J genes are TRBV7-9 and TRBJ2-7; perhaps TRBD2 as D (6 bases). Germline V gives CDR1 SEHNR, CDR2 FQNEAQ (reference sequence). V was pared by 5 bases and J by 3 bases, with 17 bases between. The CDR3 is 15 residues long. The CDR3 region has the DNA TGTGCCAGCAGCGTAGGGTTTGCGGGAAACTACGAGCAGTACTTC. Protein sequence: CASSVGFAGNYEQYF.

This clonotype was counted many times. The genes are TRBV25-1 and TRBJ2-7; possibly TRBD2 for D (6 bases). Trimming stripped 2 bases from V and 0 bases from J, with 11 bases between. The CDR3 spans 15 residues. Germline CDR1 and CDR2: MGHDK and SYGVNS. CDR3 loop: CASSEPGDGSYEQYF. Written as DNA, the CDR3 is TGTGCCAGCAGTGAACCGGGGGACGGCTCCTACGAGCAGTACTTC.

This clonotype showed up many times. This chain connects TRBV27 to TRBJ2-7; the match to TRBD1 covers 7 bases. With 4 bases clipped from V and 4 bases from J, the junction kept 1 base outside the gene matches. The V gene's germline CDR1 is MNHEY and CDR2 SMNVEV (reference sequence). This CDR3 contains 12 residues. DNA for the CDR3: TGTGCCAGCAGTTCGACAGGGTACGAGCAGTACTTC. Amino acid sequence: CASSSTGYEQYF.

The chain carries TRBV7-8 and TRBJ1-5; 8 nucleotides agree with TRBD1. There are 15 residues in the CDR3. Germline V lookup: CDR1 SGHVS, CDR2 FQNEAQ. Trimming removed 7 bases from V and 3 bases from J; junction bases left unmatched: 8. CDR3 sequence: CASNNPTGVNQPQHF. As DNA, the CDR3 is TGTGCCAGCAACAACCCGACAGGGGTCAATCAGCCCCAGCATTTT.

This clonotype was seen at least ten times. The V gene is TRBV28, the J gene TRBJ1-1, with D possibly TRBD1 on 5 matching bases. V lost 7 bases, J lost 4 bases, and 16 bases lay in between. Looked up from germline, CDR1 is MDHEN and CDR2 is SYDVKM. CDR3 length: 14 residues. The CDR3 bases are TGTGCCAGCACCCTTCTCGTGGGGGGCACTGAAGCTTTCTTT. This codes for CASTLLVGGTEAFF. The full variable domain, rest sourced from reference TRBV28 and TRBJ1-1, is DVKVTQSSRYLVKRTGEKVFLECVQDMDHENMFWYRQDPGLGLRLIYFSYDVKMKEKGDIPEGYSVSREKKERFSLILESASTNQTSMYLCASTLLVGGTEAFFGQGTRLTVV.

This clonotype turned up a few times. This rearrangement joins TRBV2 to TRBJ1-1, with TRBD1 matching over 7 bases. The germline V gene encodes CDR1 SNHLY and CDR2 FYNNEI. The CDR3 sequence is 14 residues long. With V trimmed by 4 bases and J by 4 bases, 6 bases remained unmatched. The CDR3 DNA sequence: TGTGCCAGCAGTGGGCCCTCAGGGGGCACTGAAGCTTTCTTT. As protein: CASSGPSGGTEAFF.

This clonotype was observed a handful of times. The genes are TRBV4-1 and TRBJ1-5, with 8 positions matching TRBD1. CDR3 size: 16 residues. Germline V lookup: CDR1 MGHRA, CDR2 YSYEKL. Trimming at V came to 3 bases and at J to 0 bases, leaving 4 bases not matched to a gene. This CDR3 reads CASSQPTGDSNQPQHF. For the CDR3, the DNA is TGCGCCAGCAGCCAGCCGACAGGGGATAGCAATCAGCCCCAGCATTTT.

The sample holds a few counts of this clonotype. The CDR3, as DNA: TGTGCCAGCACCCCAAGGGGGCTGACTGAAGCTTTCTTT. Its translation: CASTPRGLTEAFF. This rearrangement joins TRBV12-3 or TRBV12-4 to TRBJ1-1; TRBD1 matches at 7 bases. The ends lost 7 bases at V and 5 bases at J; junction bases unmatched: 7. CDR3 length: 13 residues.

The chain links TRBV7-9 to TRBJ1-5, with D unresolved. The CDR3 covers 15 residues. The V gene lost 0 bases and the J gene lost 8 bases, with 14 bases spanning the gap. Germline V CDR1 and CDR2: SEHNR, FQNEAQ (reference sequence). Here the CDR3 DNA reads TGTGCCAGCAGCTTAGCAAGCGCTGCTTGGGAGCCCCAGCATTTT. It yields the protein CASSLASAAWEPQHF.

V usage is TRBV28 and J usage is TRBJ2-7, with D maybe TRBD2 (6 bases). V lost 4 bases and J lost 0, with 13 bases in between. Germline CDR1 MDHEN, CDR2 SYDVKM. CDR3 size: 15 residues. The CDR3 sequence: CASSSPGRSSYEQYF. The CDR3 DNA follows: TGTGCCAGCAGTTCCCCTGGGAGGAGCTCCTACGAGCAGTACTTC.

Notes on this clonotype: A much larger clonotype is one base distant, so this may be a read error. The chain recombines TRBV6-5 with TRBJ1-5; tentatively, D is TRBD1 (5 bases). The length of the CDR3 is 14 residues. Germline CDR1 is MNHEY and CDR2 is SVGAGI. The DNA of the CDR3 is TGTGCCTGCAGTTATGTTGTAGGGGTTAAGCCCCAGCATTTT. This gives the protein CACSYVVGVKPQHF.

In its sample, this clonotype was seen a few times. The rearrangement uses TRBV15 and TRBJ1-5; 7 positions match TRBD1. This CDR3 contains 15 residues. The junction had 2 bases not matched to a gene; V was cut back by 0 bases and J by 3 bases. The germline CDR1 and CDR2 sequences are LNHNV and YYDKDF (reference sequence). The CDR3 region is CATSRDRGTNQPQHF. CDR3 nucleotide sequence: TGTGCCACCAGCAGAGACAGGGGGACCAATCAGCCCCAGCATTTT.

This clonotype has ten or more counts. The chain joins TRBV24-1 to TRBJ2-1; 8 bases fit TRBD2. The CDR3 length is 16 residues. V shed 9 bases and J 0 bases; nucleotides not matched to a gene: 9. CDR1 and CDR2 (germline): KGHDR, SFDVKD. CDR3 amino acids: CATGTSGGHSYNEQFF. For the CDR3, the DNA is TGTGCCACCGGAACTAGCGGCGGACACTCCTACAATGAGCAGTTCTTC.

This clonotype has just a few counts. This chain joins TRBV5-6 and TRBJ2-5; 9 bases align to TRBD2. The germline gives CDR1 SGHDT, CDR2 YYEEEE. The CDR3 spans 15 residues. The trim removed 2 bases at V and 5 bases at J, leaving 7 bases unmatched. The CDR3 nucleotides read TGTGCCAGCAGCTTCGGCGGGGGGGCGGAGGAGACCCAGTACTTC. Its protein is CASSFGGGAEETQYF.

The chain links TRBV14 to TRBJ2-2; D is perhaps TRBD1 or TRBD2 (5 bases each). Germline CDR1 is SGHDN and CDR2 is FVKESK. This CDR3 is 17 amino acids long. Trimming took off 0 bases at V and 3 bases at J, with 14 bases between the two ends. DNA of the CDR3: TGTGCCAGCAGCCAAGATGTGTGGGGACCCGACACCGGGGAGCTGTTTTTT. It translates to CASSQDVWGPDTGELFF.

Comment on this clonotype: A read error may explain this, as a much larger clone is one base away. This CDR3 is CATDPSADTQYF. The CDR3 DNA sequence: TGTGCCACCGACCCTAGCGCAGATACGCAGTATTTT. J is TRBJ2-3 and V is TRBV6-6, with D tentatively TRBD2 (6 bases). Germline V gene data show CDR1 as MNHNY and CDR2 as SVGAGI (reference sequence). The CDR3 sequence is 12 residues long. V was clipped by 10 bases and J by 4 bases, with 12 bases between them.

This clonotype showed up just a few times. The J gene is TRBJ2-7, the V gene TRBV27; no reliable D call. The CDR3 length is 14 residues. Looked up from germline, CDR1 is MNHEY and CDR2 is SMNVEV (reference sequence). Trimming took 3 bases from V and 2 from J, leaving 11 bases between them. The CDR3 loop is CASSFAGPPYEQYF. The DNA of the CDR3 is TGTGCCAGCAGTTTCGCCGGGCCCCCCTACGAGCAGTACTTC.

The chain recombines TRBV20-1 with TRBJ2-7, with 9 nucleotides matching TRBD1. V lost 0 bases to trimming and J lost 2 bases; unmatched junction nucleotides: 5. CDR3 length: 15 residues. CDR1 and CDR2 from the germline V gene are DFQATT and SNEGSKA (reference sequence). This CDR3 is CSARDADRGTYEQYF. The CDR3 nucleotides are TGCAGTGCTAGAGACGCGGACAGGGGCACCTACGAGCAGTACTTC.

The chain employs TRBV30 and TRBJ2-7, with D unresolved. The V gene's germline CDR1 is GTSNPN and CDR2 SVGIG (reference sequence). Trimming took 0 bases from V and 5 from J, leaving 11 bases between them. The CDR3 runs to 13 residues. CDR3 amino acids: CAWSVNAHNEQYF. Here the CDR3 DNA reads TGTGCCTGGAGTGTAAACGCCCACAACGAGCAGTACTTC.